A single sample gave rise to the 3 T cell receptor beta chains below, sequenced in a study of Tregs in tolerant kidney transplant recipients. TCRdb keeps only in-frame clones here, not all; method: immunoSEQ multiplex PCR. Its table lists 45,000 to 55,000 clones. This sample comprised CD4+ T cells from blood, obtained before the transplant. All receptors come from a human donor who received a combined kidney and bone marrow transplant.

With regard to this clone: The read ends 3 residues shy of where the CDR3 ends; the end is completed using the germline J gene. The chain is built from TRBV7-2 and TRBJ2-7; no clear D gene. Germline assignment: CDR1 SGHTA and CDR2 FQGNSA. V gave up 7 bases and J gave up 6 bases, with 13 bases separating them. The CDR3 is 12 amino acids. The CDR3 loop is CASTRLAGEQYF. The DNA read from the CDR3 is TGTGCCAGCACCCGTCTCGCCGGCGAG.

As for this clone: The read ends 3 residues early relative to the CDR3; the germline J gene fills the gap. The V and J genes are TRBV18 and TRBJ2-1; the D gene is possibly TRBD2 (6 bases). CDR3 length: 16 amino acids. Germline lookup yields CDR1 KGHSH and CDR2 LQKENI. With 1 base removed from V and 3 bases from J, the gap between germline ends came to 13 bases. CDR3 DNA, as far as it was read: TGTGCCAGCTCACCACTAGGTCGGGGGATCTACAATGAG. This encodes CASSPLGRGIYNE. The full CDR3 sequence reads CASSPLGRGIYNEQFF.

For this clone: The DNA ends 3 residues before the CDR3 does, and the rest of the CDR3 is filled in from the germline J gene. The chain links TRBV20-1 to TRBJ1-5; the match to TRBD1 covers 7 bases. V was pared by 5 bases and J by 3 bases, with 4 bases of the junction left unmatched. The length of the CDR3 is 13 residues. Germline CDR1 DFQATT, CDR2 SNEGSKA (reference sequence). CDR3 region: CSAGGTANQPQHF. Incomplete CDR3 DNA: TGCAGTGCTGGCGGGACAGCCAATCAGCCC.